A selection of T cell receptor beta chains follows, all from one sample in a study of cytotoxic CD8 clonotypes in ibrutinib-treated CLL. Assay used: immunoSEQ multiplex PCR; TCRdb lists only in-frame clones, some missing. The sample has 8,500 to 13,000 clones; 79% are singletons. The sample was PBMCs, taken at disease progression, from a patient treated with ibrutinib. These receptors originate from a human donor with chronic lymphocytic leukemia. Each CDR3 is given with its conserved first and last residue. Each record gives: D gene, CDR3 length, V gene, J gene, clone size, CDR3 DNA, CDR3 protein. The D gene is left open where the match is weak. Expanded clones are given a class, and other clones once, few, many or no size at all.

TRBD1,14,TRBV6-1,TRBJ2-7,-,TGTGCCAGCAGCTTAACAGGGGTCCCCTACGAGCAGTACTTC,CASSLTGVPYEQYF
-,15,TRBV4-1,TRBJ1-1,few,TGCGCCAGCAGCCAAGGGACAGCCGTGAACACTGAAGCTTTCTTT,CASSQGTAVNTEAFF
-,14,TRBV5-1,TRBJ1-2,-,TGCGCCAGCAGCCTGGGGGGGCTCGGCTATGGCTACACCTTC,CASSLGGLGYGYTF
-,15,TRBV12-2,TRBJ2-7,few,TGTGCAAGTCGCTGCCAGGGACAGGGTTTGGCCGAGCAGTACTTC,CASRCQGQGLAEQYF
-,14,TRBV7-9,TRBJ2-5,-,TGTGCCAGCAGCATTGACTCGACCCAAGAGACCCAGTACTTC,CASSIDSTQETQYF
TRBD2,16,TRBV5-1,TRBJ2-3,-,TGCGCCAGCAGCTTGATAGGACTAGGAATTGCAAATACGCAGTATTTT,CASSLIGLGIANTQYF
-,16,TRBV5-1,TRBJ1-1,-,TGCGCCAGCAGCCTGGTCGTGGGGGTCATGAACACTGAAGCTTTCTTT,CASSLVVGVMNTEAFF
-,14,TRBV4-1,TRBJ2-2,medium-sized,TGCGCCAGCAGCCAAGATCGGTCGACCGGGGAGCTGTTTTTT,CASSQDRSTGELFF
-,12,TRBV5-1,TRBJ2-7,-,TGCGCCAGCAGCTTGGGTGCCTACGAGCAGTACTTC,CASSLGAYEQYF
-,13,TRBV30,TRBJ2-5,-,TGTGCCTGGGATTTGGGGGGAAGAGAGACCCAGTACTTC,CAWDLGGRETQYF
TRBD2,19,TRBV5-1,TRBJ2-2,-,TGCGCCAGCAGCCTCCCGGGACTAGCGGGGGGGCCGTTTACCGGGGAGCTGTTTTTT,CASSLPGLAGGPFTGELFF
-,14,TRBV5-1,TRBJ2-2,-,TGCGCCAGCAGCTTAAAAGGGAGTACCGGGGAGCTGTTTTTT,CASSLKGSTGELFF
TRBD2,14,TRBV7-3,TRBJ2-7,once,TGTGCCAGCAGCCCCCGGGGGGGGGCTTACGAGCAGTACTTC,CASSPRGGAYEQYF
TRBD2,15,TRBV7-8,TRBJ2-3,-,TGTGCCAGCAGCCCAAGGACTAGGCCCCAAGATACGCAGTATTTT,CASSPRTRPQDTQYF
TRBD1,15,TRBV6-1,TRBJ2-7,few,TGTGCCAGCAGTGAAAGAGGACAGGGTGGGTACGAGCAGTACTTC,CASSERGQGGYEQYF
-,15,TRBV10-3,TRBJ2-1,-,TGTGCCATCAGTGACTCAGGGGAGGGCTACAATGAGCAGTTCTTC,CAISDSGEGYNEQFF
-,16,TRBV9,TRBJ1-5,-,TGTGCCAGCAGCGTAGGGGTCGGGGGGGGCAATCAGCCCCAGCATTTT,CASSVGVGGGNQPQHF
TRBD1,14,TRBV7-2,TRBJ2-1,once,TGTGCCAGCAACCGGGACAGGGGGTACAATGAGCAGTTCTTC,CASNRDRGYNEQFF
TRBD1,12,TRBV30,TRBJ1-2,-,TGTGCCTGGAGTAGGGACAGGGGTGGCTACACCTTC,CAWSRDRGGYTF
-,14,TRBV6-5,TRBJ1-2,-,TGTGCCAGCAGTGGCGGCGCAAGAAACTATGGCTACACCTTC,CASSGGARNYGYTF
TRBD1,15,TRBV27,TRBJ2-7,-,TGTGCCAGCAGTTTGGTCGGGACAGGGACCTACGAGCAGTACTTC,CASSLVGTGTYEQYF
TRBD1,15,TRBV6-1,TRBJ1-1,-,TGTGCCAGCAGAACTGACAGGGTTGGGAGCACTGAAGCTTTCTTT,CASRTDRVGSTEAFF
TRBD1,13,TRBV29-1,TRBJ2-3,-,TGCAGCGTGGGGCCGGGACAGTCAGATACGCAGTATTTT,CSVGPGQSDTQYF
-,13,TRBV18,TRBJ1-5,-,TGTGCCAGCTCACCAGGAGGGAATCAGCCCCAGCATTTT,CASSPGGNQPQHF
-,11,TRBV5-4,TRBJ2-5,-,TGTGCCAGCAGCTTTCTGGAGACCCAGTACTTC,CASSFLETQYF
TRBD1,18,TRBV7-9,TRBJ1-2,few,TGTGCCAGCAGCTCGACCCTCCCGCCGACCGACAGGGTATATGGCTACACCTTC,CASSSTLPPTDRVYGYTF
TRBD1,14,TRBV7-9,TRBJ2-1,-,TGTGCCATGGGTGGGGACAGACCCTACAATGAGCAGTTCTTC,CAMGGDRPYNEQFF
-,11,TRBV25-1,TRBJ1-1,-,TGTGCCAGCAGGGAGACTTTTGAAGCTTTCTTT,CASRETFEAFF
-,15,TRBV6-1,TRBJ1-1,-,TGTGCCAGCAGCCTCTCTAGAGGGATTAACACTGAAGCTTTCTTT,CASSLSRGINTEAFF
-,12,TRBV10-3,TRBJ1-5,once,TGTGCCATCAGTGAGTCGCATCAGCCCCAGCATTTT,CAISESHQPQHF
-,12,TRBV25-1,TRBJ1-5,few,TGTGCCAGCAGTGAAGGGGTTCAGCCCCAGCATTTT,CASSEGVQPQHF
-,17,TRBV5-1,TRBJ1-4,-,TGCGCCAGCAGCTTGTCCATCGTCCGCTCAGGGGATGAAAAACTGTTTTTT,CASSLSIVRSGDEKLFF
-,12,TRBV25-1,TRBJ1-1,few,TGTGCCAGCAGTGATGGGTTCACTGAAGCTTTCTTT,CASSDGFTEAFF
-,15,TRBV7-2,TRBJ2-1,-,TGTGCCAGCAGCTTAGGAATGAGCTCCTACAATGAGCAGTTCTTC,CASSLGMSSYNEQFF
TRBD1,13,TRBV5-6,TRBJ1-6,-,TGTGCCAGCAGCTGGGGACAGGGGGTACCCCTCCACTTT,CASSWGQGVPLHF
-,12,TRBV2,TRBJ2-7,-,TGTGCCAGCCTTCTTCTTGGCTACGAGCAGTACTTC,CASLLLGYEQYF
TRBD1,14,TRBV28,TRBJ2-7,-,TGTGCCACTCAACTAAGACAGGGGGCCTACGAGCAGTACTTC,CATQLRQGAYEQYF
-,15,TRBV28,TRBJ2-1,-,TGTGCCAGCATCTCGGGAGTCCTCCTCTACAATGAGCAGTTCTTC,CASISGVLLYNEQFF
-,14,TRBV7-9,TRBJ1-5,-,TGTGCCAGCAGCTTCACGACAGATAATCAGCCCCAGCATTTT,CASSFTTDNQPQHF
TRBD2,15,TRBV11-3,TRBJ2-3,few,TGTGCCAGCAGCCCTCAGGGAGGGACCACAGATACGCAGTATTTT,CASSPQGGTTDTQYF